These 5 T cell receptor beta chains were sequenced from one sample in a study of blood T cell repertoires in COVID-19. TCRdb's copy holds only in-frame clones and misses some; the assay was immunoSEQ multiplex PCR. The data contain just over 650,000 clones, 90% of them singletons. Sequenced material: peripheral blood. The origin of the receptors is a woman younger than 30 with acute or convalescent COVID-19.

In DNA, the CDR3 is TGTGCCAGCAGCCCCGGAGGGGCCGTCAGGGAAGCTTTCTTT. It translates to CASSPGGAVREAFF. The chain recombines TRBV7-2 with TRBJ1-1, with a weak D call TRBD1 (5 bases). V lost 5 bases to trimming and J lost 8 bases, with 18 bases between them. This CDR3 contains 14 residues. CDR1 is SGHTA, CDR2 FQGNSA, per germline. The full variable domain, its missing parts supplied by reference TRBV7-2 and TRBJ1-1, is GAGVSQSPSNKVTEKGKDVELRCDPISGHTALYWYRQSLGQGLEFLIYFQGNSAPDKSGLPSDRFSAERTGGSVSTLTIQRTQQEDSAVYLCASSPGGAVREAFFGQGTRLTVV.

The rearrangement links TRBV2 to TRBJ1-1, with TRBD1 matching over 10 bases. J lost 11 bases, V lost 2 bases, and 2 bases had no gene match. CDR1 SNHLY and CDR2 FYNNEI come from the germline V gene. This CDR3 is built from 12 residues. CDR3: CASSEWGQGAFF. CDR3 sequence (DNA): TGTGCCAGCAGTGAATGGGGACAGGGGGCTTTCTTT.

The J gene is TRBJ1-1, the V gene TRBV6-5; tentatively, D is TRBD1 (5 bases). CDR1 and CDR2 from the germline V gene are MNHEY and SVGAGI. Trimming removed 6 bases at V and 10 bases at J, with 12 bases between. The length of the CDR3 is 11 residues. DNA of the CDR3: TGTGCCAGCAGAGCCCCCGGGGGAGCTTTCTTT. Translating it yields CASRAPGGAFF.

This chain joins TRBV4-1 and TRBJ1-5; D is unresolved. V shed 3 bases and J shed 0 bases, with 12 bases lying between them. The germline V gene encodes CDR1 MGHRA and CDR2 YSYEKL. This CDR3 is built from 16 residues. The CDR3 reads CASSQAETHSNQPQHF. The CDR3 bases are TGCGCCAGCAGCCAGGCCGAAACACATAGCAATCAGCCCCAGCATTTT.

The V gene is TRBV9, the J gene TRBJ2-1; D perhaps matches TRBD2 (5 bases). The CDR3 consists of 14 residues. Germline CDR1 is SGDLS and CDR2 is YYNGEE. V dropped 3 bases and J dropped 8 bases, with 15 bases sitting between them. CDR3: CASSGGLMLDEQFF. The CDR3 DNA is TGTGCCAGCAGCGGCGGACTTATGCTGGATGAGCAGTTCTTC.